The rows below give T cell receptor beta chains drawn from one sample of a study of blood T cell repertoires in COVID-19. Data came from immunoSEQ multiplex PCR; TCRdb stores just in-frame clones and leaves some out. The table includes some 110,000 clones, approximately 81% detected once. Sequenced sample: peripheral blood. The receptors originated from a man older than 75 with COVID-19, enrolled during active disease. CDR3s include the opening cysteine and the closing phenylalanine or tryptophan. A D gene is named only where the DNA matches it firmly. Size is omitted from some rows. Given values are once, few, many or a class for expanded clones.

d_gene	j_gene	abundance	v_gene	CDR3nt	CDR3aa
NA	TRBJ1-6	NA	TRBV6-1	TGTGCCAGCAGTGAAGGGGGCTACTCACCCCTCCACTTT	CASSEGGYSPLHF
NA	TRBJ1-6	NA	TRBV27	TGTGCCAGCAGTTTATCTGGACTAAGAGCGAGTTCACCCCTCCACTTT	CASSLSGLRASSPLHF
TRBD1	TRBJ2-7	NA	TRBV4-3	TGCGCCAGCAGCCAAGGCGGACAGGGCTACGAGCAGTACTTC	CASSQGGQGYEQYF
TRBD1	TRBJ2-2	NA	TRBV7-2	TGTGCCAGCAGCACCCGACAGGGTCCCGGGACCGGGGAGCTGTTTTTT	CASSTRQGPGTGELFF
NA	TRBJ2-2	NA	TRBV27	TGTGCCAGCAGTTTAACAGGGCCCGGGGAGCTGTTTTTT	CASSLTGPGELFF
NA	TRBJ1-2	few	TRBV28	TGTGCCAGCAGTTTAGTCCCTTTATATGGCTACACCTTC	CASSLVPLYGYTF
NA	TRBJ2-2	once	TRBV27	TGTGCCAGCAGTCCGATCTGGCTCCAGAACACCGGGGAGCTGTTTTTT	CASSPIWLQNTGELFF
TRBD2	TRBJ2-7	NA	TRBV7-2	TGTGCCAGCAGCTACGGGGGGGCCGTTCAATCCTACGAGCAGTACTTC	CASSYGGAVQSYEQYF
TRBD2	TRBJ2-3	NA	TRBV10-2	TGCGCCAGCAGTACAATTCTAGCGGGAGCCTCAGATACGCAGTATTTT	CASSTILAGASDTQYF
TRBD2	TRBJ2-1	NA	TRBV27	TGTGCCAGCACCCAACTAGCGGGAAATTACAATGAGCAGTTCTTC	CASTQLAGNYNEQFF
TRBD1	TRBJ1-2	many	TRBV11-2	TGTGCCAGCAACAAGGGACAGGGGATGCTCTATGGCTACACCTTC	CASNKGQGMLYGYTF
NA	TRBJ1-3	NA	TRBV4-2	TGTGCCAGCAGCCAGGTGGGGGCTACTGGAAACACCATATATTTT	CASSQVGATGNTIYF
NA	TRBJ1-5	few	TRBV2	TGTGCCAGCAGTGAAGACGGGGGGCAGGCGACCCAGCATTTT	CASSEDGGQATQHF
TRBD1	TRBJ1-1	NA	TRBV2	TGTGCCAGCAGGAATACAGGGGGCCGCACTGAAGCTTTCTTT	CASRNTGGRTEAFF
NA	TRBJ2-6	NA	TRBV30	TGTGCCTGGGAGGGGTTTGGCTCTGGGGCCAACGTCCTGACTTTC	CAWEGFGSGANVLTF
NA	TRBJ1-5	NA	TRBV18	TGTGCCAGCTCACCAGAGAGCAATCAGCCCCAGCATTTT	CASSPESNQPQHF
NA	TRBJ2-3	NA	TRBV27	TGTGCCAGCAGCTCAGGGGGGCCAGATACGCAGTATTTT	CASSSGGPDTQYF
NA	TRBJ1-3	NA	TRBV28	TGTGCCAGCAGTTTACAATCCGGAGGTCGCTCTGGAAACACCATATATTTT	CASSLQSGGRSGNTIYF
NA	TRBJ1-4	NA	TRBV29-1	TGCAGCGTTGATTCCGGGGGGTTGGGTGAAAAACTGTTTTTT	CSVDSGGLGEKLFF
NA	TRBJ2-7	NA	TRBV4-2	TGTGCCAGCAGCCAATCCCAGGGCTACGAGCAGTACTTC	CASSQSQGYEQYF
NA	TRBJ1-3	NA	TRBV10-3	TGTGCCATCAGGGGAGGGGCTTCCTCTGGAAACACCATATATTTT	CAIRGGASSGNTIYF
TRBD2	TRBJ2-1	NA	TRBV5-1	TGCGCCAGCAGCCGACCGGGACTAGCAGGGGGAGAAAGCTCCTACAATGAGCAGTTCTTC	CASSRPGLAGGESSYNEQFF
TRBD1	TRBJ2-7	few	TRBV19	TGTGCCAGTAGTATAGTAGGGACAGCCTACGAGCAGTACTTC	CASSIVGTAYEQYF
NA	TRBJ2-5	few	TRBV7-6	TGTGCCAGCAGCCGAACAGGGATCCAAGAGACCCAGTACTTC	CASSRTGIQETQYF
TRBD1	TRBJ2-7	few	TRBV3-1/TRBV3-2	TGTGCCAGCAGCCAATGGACCGGGACAGGGGCTTCGGAGCAGTACTTC	CASSQWTGTGASEQYF
NA	TRBJ1-1	few	TRBV5-8	TGTGCCAGCAGCCCCTACAGGCCCCGATTGCCGGCTTTCTTT	CASSPYRPRLPAFF
NA	TRBJ1-5	NA	TRBV7-2	TGTGCCAGCAGCCTCCGAAGACTGCGCAATCAGCCCCAGCATTTT	CASSLRRLRNQPQHF
TRBD2	TRBJ2-3	NA	TRBV7-9	TGTGCCAGCAGCTTGACTAGCGGGGTCTATCGCACAGATACGCAGTATTTT	CASSLTSGVYRTDTQYF
TRBD1	TRBJ2-7	few	TRBV25-1	TGTGCCAGCAGTGAAACAGGGGGCCTCTCCTACGAGCAGTACTTC	CASSETGGLSYEQYF